A selection of T cell receptor beta chains follows, all from one sample in a study of cytomegalovirus exposure and HLA in healthy donors. The method was immunoSEQ multiplex PCR; TCRdb's version includes in-frame clones alone and lacks a portion of them. The table shows under 150,000 clones, with 75% occurring only once. Specimen: PBMCs. These receptors all stem from a man aged 30-40 years in good health and CMV-seronegative. The CDR3 runs from the conserved cysteine through the conserved F or W. D genes are given only for firm matches. Clone size, where shown, is once, few, many, or a class for clones that have expanded.

TRBV5-6	TRBJ2-5	.	few	CASSNDIQETQYF	TGTGCCAGCAGCAACGACATCCAGGAGACCCAGTACTTC
TRBV11-2	TRBJ2-1	TRBD2	.	CASGVLAGPYNEQFF	TGTGCCAGCGGGGTACTAGCGGGACCATACAATGAGCAGTTCTTC
TRBV5-1	TRBJ2-5	.	.	CASSFKQGGETQYF	TGCGCCAGCAGCTTTAAACAGGGGGGGGAGACCCAGTACTTC
TRBV7-9	TRBJ1-1	TRBD1	.	CASRGGTGWTEAFF	TGTGCTTCTCGAGGAGGGACAGGGTGGACTGAAGCTTTCTTT
TRBV19	TRBJ1-1	TRBD1	.	CASSTHRGLTEAFF	TGTGCCAGTAGTACCCACAGGGGGCTCACTGAAGCTTTCTTT
TRBV6-6	TRBJ1-1	.	.	CASSYSSRGNTEAFF	TGTGCCAGCAGTTACTCGAGCAGGGGGAACACTGAAGCTTTCTTT
TRBV5-1	TRBJ1-5	.	.	CASRETENQPQHF	TGCGCCAGCAGGGAGACAGAAAATCAGCCCCAGCATTTT
TRBV4-2	TRBJ2-3	TRBD2	.	CASSQEGLAGGRADTQYF	TGTGCCAGCAGCCAAGAAGGGCTAGCGGGGGGCCGTGCAGATACGCAGTATTTT
TRBV28	TRBJ2-1	TRBD2	once	CASRTTSGRIIYNEQFF	TGTGCCAGCAGGACGACTAGCGGGAGGATCATATACAATGAGCAGTTCTTC
TRBV13	TRBJ2-3	.	many	CASRFRGPADTQYF	TGTGCCAGCAGATTCCGGGGTCCCGCGGATACGCAGTATTTT
TRBV5-1	TRBJ2-7	TRBD1	.	CARGTGAVSYEQYF	TGCGCCAGGGGGACAGGAGCCGTCTCCTACGAGCAGTACTTC
TRBV4-3	TRBJ2-5	TRBD2	once	CASSEGLASQETQYF	TGCGCCAGCAGCGAAGGACTAGCATCACAAGAGACCCAGTACTTC
TRBV28	TRBJ2-1	.	.	CASSPQGKEQFF	TGTGCCAGCAGCCCCCAGGGAAAAGAGCAGTTCTTC
TRBV19	TRBJ1-1	TRBD1	few	CATDRGVMNTEAFF	TGTGCCACCGACAGGGGGGTGATGAACACTGAAGCTTTCTTT
TRBV6-6	TRBJ1-4	.	.	CASSYPPVNGEKLFF	TGTGCCAGCAGTTATCCGCCCGTGAACGGTGAAAAACTGTTTTTT
TRBV28	TRBJ2-2	TRBD2	few	CASSSPSGTGELFF	TGTGCCAGCAGTTCCCCTAGCGGAACCGGGGAGCTGTTTTTT
TRBV5-1	TRBJ2-7	.	.	CASSFSGLSEQYF	TGCGCCAGCAGCTTTAGTGGGCTCAGCGAGCAGTACTTC